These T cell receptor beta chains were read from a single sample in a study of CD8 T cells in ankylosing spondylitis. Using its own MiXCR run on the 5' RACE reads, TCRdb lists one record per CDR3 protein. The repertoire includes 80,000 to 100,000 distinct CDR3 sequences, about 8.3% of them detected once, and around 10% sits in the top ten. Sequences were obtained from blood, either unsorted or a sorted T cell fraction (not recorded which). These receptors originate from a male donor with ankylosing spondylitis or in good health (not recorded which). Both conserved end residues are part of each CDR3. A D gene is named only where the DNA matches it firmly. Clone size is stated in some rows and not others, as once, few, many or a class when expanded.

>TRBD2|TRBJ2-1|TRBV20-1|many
TGCAGTGCTAGAAGTGCGGGGGGCAATGAGCAGTTCTTC
CSARSAGGNEQFF
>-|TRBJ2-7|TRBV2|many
TGTGCCAGCAGCCCTCAGGAGGCGTCCTACGAGCAGTACTTC
CASSPQEASYEQYF
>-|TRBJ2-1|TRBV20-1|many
TGCAGTGCCTGGGGTACCGCCTCCTACAATGAGCAGTTCTTC
CSAWGTASYNEQFF
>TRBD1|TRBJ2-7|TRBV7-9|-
TGTGCCAGCAGTCTCACCGGGACAGGGAGGCGCGAGCAGTACTTC
CASSLTGTGRREQYF
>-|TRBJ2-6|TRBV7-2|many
TGTGCCAGCAGCATTGGAGGGGTTAAATCTGGGGCCAACGTCCTGACTTTC
CASSIGGVKSGANVLTF
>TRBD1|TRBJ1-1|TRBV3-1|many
TGTGCCAGCAGCCACCAACCGACAGGGTCGGCTGAAGCTTTCTTT
CASSHQPTGSAEAFF
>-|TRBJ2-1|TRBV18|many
TGTGCCAGCTCACTCGACGTGTATGAGCAGTTCTTC
CASSLDVYEQFF
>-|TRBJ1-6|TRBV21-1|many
TGTGCCAGCAGCAAAGAGGGGTTTTATTCACCCCTCCACTTT
CASSKEGFYSPLHF
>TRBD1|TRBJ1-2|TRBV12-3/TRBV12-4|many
TGTGCCAGCGGGGCAAATTACAGGGGAGCCTATGGCTACACCTTC
CASGANYRGAYGYTF
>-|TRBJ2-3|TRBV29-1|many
TGCAGCGTTGTGGCAGCGAGCACAGATACGCAGTATTTT
CSVVAASTDTQYF
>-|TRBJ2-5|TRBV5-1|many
TGCGCCAGCAGCTTGTTCGTAGGAGCCCAACAAGAGACCCAGTACTTC
CASSLFVGAQQETQYF
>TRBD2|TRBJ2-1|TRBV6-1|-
TGTGCCAGCATCCGATTAGCGGGAGGGTCCTACAATGAGCAGTTCTTC
CASIRLAGGSYNEQFF
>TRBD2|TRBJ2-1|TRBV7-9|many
TGTGCCAGCAGCCAACTAGCGGGGGGGCCAAATGAGCAGTTCTTC
CASSQLAGGPNEQFF
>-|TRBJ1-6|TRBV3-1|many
TGTGCCAGCAGCCAAGATTTCGGGAATTCACCCCTCCACTTT
CASSQDFGNSPLHF
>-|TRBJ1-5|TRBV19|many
TGTGCCAGTAGTGCCACGGGCGTTCAGCCCCAGCATTTT
CASSATGVQPQHF
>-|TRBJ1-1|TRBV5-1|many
TGCGCCAGCAGCTTGAGGGGAGGGGTGAACACTGAAGCTTTCTTT
CASSLRGGVNTEAFF
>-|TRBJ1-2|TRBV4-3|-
TGCGCCAGCAGCCATCAGTTTCAGAAGAACTATGGCTACACCTTC
CASSHQFQKNYGYTF
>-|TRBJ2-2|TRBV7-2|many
TGTGCCAGCAGCTTATTGCCCGGTACCGGGGAGCTGTTTTTT
CASSLLPGTGELFF
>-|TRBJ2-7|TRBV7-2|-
TGTGCCAGCAGCTTAGGGCAGGGTAAGCAGTACTTC
CASSLGQGKQYF
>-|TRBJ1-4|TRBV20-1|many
TGCAGTGCTATTAGTAGGCAAACTAATGAAAAACTGTTTTTT
CSAISRQTNEKLFF
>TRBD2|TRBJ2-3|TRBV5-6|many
TGTGCCAGCAGCTCCAGGGCTGAGCGGGGGCGATTCACAGATACGCAGTATTTT
CASSSRAERGRFTDTQYF
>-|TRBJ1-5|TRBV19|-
TGTGCCAGTAGTATTACAAGGACCCCCAGTCAGCCCCAGCATTTT
CASSITRTPSQPQHF
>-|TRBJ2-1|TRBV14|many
TGTGCCAGCAGCCAAGTTCGGGTCTCCTACAATGAGCAGTTCTTC
CASSQVRVSYNEQFF
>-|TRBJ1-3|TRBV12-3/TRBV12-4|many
TGTGCCAGCAGTTCGACAGGCTCTGGAAACACCATATATTTT
CASSSTGSGNTIYF
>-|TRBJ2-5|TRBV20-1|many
TGCAGTGCTAGAGGGGGGGAGACCCAGTACTTC
CSARGGETQYF
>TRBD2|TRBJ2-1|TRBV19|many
TGTGCCAGTAGTATCTCGCCTAGCGGGAGCTACAATGAGCAGTTCTTC
CASSISPSGSYNEQFF
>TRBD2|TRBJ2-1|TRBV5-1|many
TGCGCCAGCAGCGGGGGGGACAATGAGCAGTTCTTC
CASSGGDNEQFF
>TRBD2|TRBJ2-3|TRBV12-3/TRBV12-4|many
TGTGCCACCCTAGGGAGCGGGGGGTCCACCCCCAGCACAGATACGCAGTATTTT
CATLGSGGSTPSTDTQYF
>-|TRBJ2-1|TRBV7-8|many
TGTGCCAGCAGCTCTTTACGGACAAGGAATGAGCAGTTCTTC
CASSSLRTRNEQFF
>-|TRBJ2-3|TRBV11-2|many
TGTGCCAGCAGCTTATTAGGGGCCGGAGATACGCAGTATTTT
CASSLLGAGDTQYF
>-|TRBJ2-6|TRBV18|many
TGTGCCAGCTCACCCAGGTGGACAGTTTCTGGGGCCAACGTCCTGACTTTC
CASSPRWTVSGANVLTF
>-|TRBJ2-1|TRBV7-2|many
TGTGCCAGCAGCCTCACGGAACGGAACAATGAGCAGTTCTTC
CASSLTERNNEQFF
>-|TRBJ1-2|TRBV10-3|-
TGTGCCATCAGTGACAGTCGTAACTATGGCTACACCTTC
CAISDSRNYGYTF
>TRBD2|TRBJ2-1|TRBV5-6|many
TGTGCCAGCAGCTTGATCGGACTAGCGGGAAATGAGCAGTTCTTC
CASSLIGLAGNEQFF
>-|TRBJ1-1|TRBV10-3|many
TGTGCCATCAGTGATCGAAACAGGGCCCCGAACACTGAAGCTTTCTTT
CAISDRNRAPNTEAFF
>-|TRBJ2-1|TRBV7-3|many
TGTGCCAGCAGCCGGACGGGGAGGGGGCAGCTCTACAATGAGCAGTTCTTC
CASSRTGRGQLYNEQFF
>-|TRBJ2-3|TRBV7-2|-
TGTGCCAGCAGACGGGAATTCACAGATACGCAGTATTTT
CASRREFTDTQYF
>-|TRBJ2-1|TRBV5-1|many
TGCGCCAGCAACTATGACAGGAGCTCCTACAATGAGCAGTTCTTC
CASNYDRSSYNEQFF
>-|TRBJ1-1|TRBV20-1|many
TGCAGTGCCCTAGGAGTACTCCGAGAAGCTTTCTTT
CSALGVLREAFF
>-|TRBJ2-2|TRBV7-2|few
TGTGCCAGCAGCTTTAACAATCCCTGGGAGCTGTTTTTT
CASSFNNPWELFF
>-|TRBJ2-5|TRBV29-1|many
TGCAGCGTTGAATCGACGGTGGAGACCCAGTACTTC
CSVESTVETQYF
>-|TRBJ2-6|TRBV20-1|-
TGCAGTGCTAGAGAAGGGATTGGGGCCAACGTCCTGACTTTC
CSAREGIGANVLTF
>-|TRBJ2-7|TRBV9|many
TGTGCCAGCAGCGTAGGCAGCTCCTACGAGCAGTACTTC
CASSVGSSYEQYF
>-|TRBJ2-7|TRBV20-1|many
TGCAGTGCTAGATTGACGGAAACCTACGAGCAGTACTTC
CSARLTETYEQYF
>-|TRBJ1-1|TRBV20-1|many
TGCAGTGCCCCTACGGGCAGCTACATGAACACTGAAGCTTTCTTT
CSAPTGSYMNTEAFF
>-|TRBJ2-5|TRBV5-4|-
TGTGCCAGCAGCTTGACCCGGAAAGAGACCCAGTACTTC
CASSLTRKETQYF
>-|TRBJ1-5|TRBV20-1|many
TGCAGTGCTAGAGATCGTGTCAGGGGTTTAGATCAGCCCCAGCATTTT
CSARDRVRGLDQPQHF
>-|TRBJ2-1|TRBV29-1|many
TGCAGCGAGACCAGGGGTGCCGACAACAATGAGCAGTTCTTC
CSETRGADNNEQFF
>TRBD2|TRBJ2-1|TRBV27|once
TGTGCCAGCAGTTTCATTTCTAGCGGGAGTGGGCATGAGCAGTTCTTC
CASSFISSGSGHEQFF
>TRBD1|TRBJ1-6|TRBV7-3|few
TGTGCCAGCAGCCCGACAGGGTCGGATTCACCCCTCCACTTT
CASSPTGSDSPLHF